This T cell receptor beta chain was retrieved from a study of blood T cells in healthy people across ages. Study at large: Capturing about one barcoded beta molecule per two T cells was achieved by template switching. Study-wide results and limits: Per million T cells, the diversity of TCR beta decreased roughly linearly as age advanced.

The CDR3 extends over 15 amino acids. V gave up 3 bases and J gave up 7 bases; unmatched junction bases: 9. Looked up from germline, CDR1 is SGHTA and CDR2 is FQGNSA. A J-beta primer mix and a sample-barcoded 5' primer were used in a second PCR of roughly 7 to 12 cycles. Each CDR3 protein is one row after TCRdb ran MiXCR on the 5' RACE reads. The sample contains fewer than 2 million distinct CDR3 sequences, about two fifths of which appear only once. To note about this clonotype: The target antigen is unknown.

This receptor was identified in a human donor in good health. Specimen: blood. The chain combines TRBV7-2 with TRBJ2-5, with 9 bases aligning to TRBD2. The CDR3 spells CASSFQAGGRGTQYF. DNA of the CDR3: TGTGCCAGCAGCTTTCAAGCGGGGGGCCGTGGGACCCAGTACTTC.